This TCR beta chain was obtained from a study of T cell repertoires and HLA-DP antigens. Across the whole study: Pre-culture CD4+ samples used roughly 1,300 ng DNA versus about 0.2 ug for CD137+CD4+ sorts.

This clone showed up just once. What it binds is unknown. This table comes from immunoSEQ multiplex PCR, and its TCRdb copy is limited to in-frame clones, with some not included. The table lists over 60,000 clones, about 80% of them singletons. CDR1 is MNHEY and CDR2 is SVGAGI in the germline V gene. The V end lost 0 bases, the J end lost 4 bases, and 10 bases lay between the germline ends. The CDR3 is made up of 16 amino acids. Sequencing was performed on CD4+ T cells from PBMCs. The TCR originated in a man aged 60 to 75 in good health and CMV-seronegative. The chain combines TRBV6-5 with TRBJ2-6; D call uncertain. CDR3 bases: TGTGCCAGCAGTTACTCGATGGGTTCAGGGGCCAACGTCCTGACTTTC. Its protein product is CASSYSMGSGANVLTF.